The subject of this entry is one T cell receptor (beta chain). This sample was included in a study of patients and donors after allogeneic stem cell transplantation. This CDR3 contains 13 residues. Trimming removed 4 bases from V and 7 bases from J, with 13 bases in between. CDR1 and CDR2 (germline): SQVTM, ANQGSEA. Via MiXCR, TCRdb re-called the RT-PCR reads, giving one row per CDR3 protein. The sample has 920,000 or so distinct CDR3 sequences; roughly 18% are singletons. The V and J genes are TRBV29-1 and TRBJ1-4; D might be TRBD1 (5 bases). The source material was blood, either unsorted or a sorted T cell fraction (not recorded which). This TCR derives from a human donor who was either an allogeneic HSCT recipient or a stem cell or donor lymphocyte infusion donor (not recorded which). It is not recorded whose cells these are; they may come from a transplant donor. The chain's CDR3 is CSVGRGISEKLFF. CDR3 nucleotide sequence: TGCAGCGTTGGTCGGGGGATAAGTGAAAAACTGTTTTTT.